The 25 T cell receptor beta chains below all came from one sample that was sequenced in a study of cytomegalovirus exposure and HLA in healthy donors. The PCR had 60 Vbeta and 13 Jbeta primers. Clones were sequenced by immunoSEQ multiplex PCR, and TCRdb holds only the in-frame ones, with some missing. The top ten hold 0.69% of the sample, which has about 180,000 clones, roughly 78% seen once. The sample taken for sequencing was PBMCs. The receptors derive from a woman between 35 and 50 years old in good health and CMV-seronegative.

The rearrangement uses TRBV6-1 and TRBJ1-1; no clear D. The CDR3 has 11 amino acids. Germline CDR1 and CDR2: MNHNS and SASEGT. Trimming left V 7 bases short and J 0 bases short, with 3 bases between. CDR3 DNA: TGTGCCAGCACCGTGAACACTGAAGCTTTCTTT. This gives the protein CASTVNTEAFF.

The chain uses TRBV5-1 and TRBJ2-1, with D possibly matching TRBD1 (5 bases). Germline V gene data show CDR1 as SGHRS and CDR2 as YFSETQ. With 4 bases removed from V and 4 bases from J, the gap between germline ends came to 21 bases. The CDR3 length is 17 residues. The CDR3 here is CASSTTSDTNLYNEQFF. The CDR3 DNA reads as TGCGCCAGCAGCACCACCTCGGACACAAACTTATACAATGAGCAGTTCTTC.

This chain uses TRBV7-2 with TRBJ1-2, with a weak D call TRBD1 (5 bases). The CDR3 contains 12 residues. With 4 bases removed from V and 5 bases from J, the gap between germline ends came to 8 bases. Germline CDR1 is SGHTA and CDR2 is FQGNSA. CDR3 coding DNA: TGTGCCAGCAGCTCCCCAGGGTATGGCTACACCTTC. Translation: CASSSPGYGYTF. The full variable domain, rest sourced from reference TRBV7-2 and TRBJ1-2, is GAGVSQSPSNKVTEKGKDVELRCDPISGHTALYWYRQSLGQGLEFLIYFQGNSAPDKSGLPSDRFSAERTGGSVSTLTIQRTQQEDSAVYLCASSSPGYGYTFGSGTRLTVV.

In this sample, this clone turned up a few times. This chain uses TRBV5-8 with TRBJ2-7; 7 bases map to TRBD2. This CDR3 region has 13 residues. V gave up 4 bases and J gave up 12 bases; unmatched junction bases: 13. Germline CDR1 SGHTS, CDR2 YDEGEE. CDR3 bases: TGTGCCAGCAGCGCGGACCTCGGGGGGACCATGTACTTC. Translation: CASSADLGGTMYF.

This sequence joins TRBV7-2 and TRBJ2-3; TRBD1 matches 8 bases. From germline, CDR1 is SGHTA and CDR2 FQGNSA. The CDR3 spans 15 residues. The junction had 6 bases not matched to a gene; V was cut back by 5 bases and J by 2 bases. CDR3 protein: CASSPRQGNTDTQYF. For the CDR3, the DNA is TGTGCCAGCAGCCCGAGACAGGGGAACACAGATACGCAGTATTTT.

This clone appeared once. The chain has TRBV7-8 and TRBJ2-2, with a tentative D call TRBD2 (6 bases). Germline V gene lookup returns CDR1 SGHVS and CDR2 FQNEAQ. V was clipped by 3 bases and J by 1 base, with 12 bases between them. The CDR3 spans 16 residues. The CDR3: CASSLGSAGNTGELFF. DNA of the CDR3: TGTGCCAGCAGCTTGGGGTCAGCGGGGAACACCGGGGAGCTGTTTTTT.

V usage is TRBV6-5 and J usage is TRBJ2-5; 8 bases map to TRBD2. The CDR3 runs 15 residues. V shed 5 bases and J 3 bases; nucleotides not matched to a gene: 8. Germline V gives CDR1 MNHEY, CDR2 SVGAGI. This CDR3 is CASSHDGGVEETQYF. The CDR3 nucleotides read TGTGCCAGCAGTCACGACGGGGGGGTCGAAGAGACCCAGTACTTC.

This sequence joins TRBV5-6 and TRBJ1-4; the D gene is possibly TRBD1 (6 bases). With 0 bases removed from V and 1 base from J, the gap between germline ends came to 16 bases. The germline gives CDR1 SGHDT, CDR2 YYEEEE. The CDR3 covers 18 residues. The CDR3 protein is CASSLDVRGRVTNEKLFF. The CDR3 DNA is TGTGCCAGCAGCTTGGACGTCAGGGGCCGGGTAACTAATGAAAAACTGTTTTTT. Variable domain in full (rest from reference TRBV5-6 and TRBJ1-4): DAGVTQSPTHLIKTRGQQVTLRCSPKSGHDTVSWYQQALGQGPQFIFQYYEEEERQRGNFPDRFSGHQFPNYSSELNVNALLLGDSALYLCASSLDVRGRVTNEKLFFGSGTQLSVL.

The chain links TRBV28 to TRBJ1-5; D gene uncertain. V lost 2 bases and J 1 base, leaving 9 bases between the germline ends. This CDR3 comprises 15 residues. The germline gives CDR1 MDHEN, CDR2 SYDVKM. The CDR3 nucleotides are TGTGCCAGCAGTTTAGTCACCACAAGCAATCAGCCCCAGCATTTT. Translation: CASSLVTTSNQPQHF.

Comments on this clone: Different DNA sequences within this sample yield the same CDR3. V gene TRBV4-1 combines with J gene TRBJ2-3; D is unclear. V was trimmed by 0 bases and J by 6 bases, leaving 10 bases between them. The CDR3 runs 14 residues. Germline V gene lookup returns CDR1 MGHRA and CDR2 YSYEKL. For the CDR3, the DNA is TGCGCCAGCAGCCAAGACGGCGGTGTGGATACGCAGTATTTT. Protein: CASSQDGGVDTQYF.

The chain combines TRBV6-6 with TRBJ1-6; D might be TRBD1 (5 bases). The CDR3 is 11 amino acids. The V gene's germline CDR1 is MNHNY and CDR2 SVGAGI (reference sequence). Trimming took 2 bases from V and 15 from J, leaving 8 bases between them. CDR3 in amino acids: CASSYGGVLHF. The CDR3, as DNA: TGTGCCAGCAGTTACGGAGGGGTCCTCCACTTT.

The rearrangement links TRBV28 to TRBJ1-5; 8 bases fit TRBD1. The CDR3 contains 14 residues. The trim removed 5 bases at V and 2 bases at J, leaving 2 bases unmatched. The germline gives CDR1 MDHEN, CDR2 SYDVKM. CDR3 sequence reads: CASSAGQGNQPQHF. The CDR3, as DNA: TGTGCCAGCAGTGCGGGACAGGGCAATCAGCCCCAGCATTTT.

CDR3 DNA: TGTGCCTGGAGGGGGACAGGGGAATCACCCCTCCACTTT. Its protein is CAWRGTGESPLHF. The V and J genes are TRBV30 and TRBJ1-6; TRBD1 aligns across 10 bases. CDR1 is GTSNPN and CDR2 is SVGIG in the germline V gene (reference sequence). V lost 3 bases, J lost 10 bases, and 3 bases stayed unmatched. The CDR3 is made up of 13 amino acids.

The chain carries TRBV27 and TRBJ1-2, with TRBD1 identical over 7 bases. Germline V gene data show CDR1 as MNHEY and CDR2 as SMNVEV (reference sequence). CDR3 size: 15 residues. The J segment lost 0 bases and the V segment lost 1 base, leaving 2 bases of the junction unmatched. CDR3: CASSLLGGPNYGYTF. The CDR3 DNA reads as TGTGCCAGCAGTTTATTAGGGGGCCCTAACTATGGCTACACCTTC.

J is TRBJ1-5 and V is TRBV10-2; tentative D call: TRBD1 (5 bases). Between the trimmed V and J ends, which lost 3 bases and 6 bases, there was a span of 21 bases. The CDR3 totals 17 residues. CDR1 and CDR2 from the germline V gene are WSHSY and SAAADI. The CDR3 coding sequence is TGCGCCAGCAGTGAAGAAAGTCGGTCGGCAGGGTTTCAGCCCCAGCATTTT. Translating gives CASSEESRSAGFQPQHF.

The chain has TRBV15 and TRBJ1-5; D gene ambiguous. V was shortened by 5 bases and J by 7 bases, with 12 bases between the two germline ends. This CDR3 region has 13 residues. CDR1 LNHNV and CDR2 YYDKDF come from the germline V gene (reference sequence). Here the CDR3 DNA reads TGTGCCACCAGCTTCGAGCTACAGCAGCCCCAGCATTTT. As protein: CATSFELQQPQHF.

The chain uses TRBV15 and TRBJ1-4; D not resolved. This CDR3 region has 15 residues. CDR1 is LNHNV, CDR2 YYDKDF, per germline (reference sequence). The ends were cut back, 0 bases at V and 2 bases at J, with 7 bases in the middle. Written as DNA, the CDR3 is TGTGCCACCAGCAGAGATCCTTTTACTAATGAAAAACTGTTTTTT. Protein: CATSRDPFTNEKLFF.

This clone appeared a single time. CDR3 protein: CASSKGTGGEETQYF. In DNA form, the CDR3 reads TGTGCCAGCAGCAAAGGGACAGGGGGTGAAGAGACCCAGTACTTC. The chain recombines TRBV6-5 with TRBJ2-5; 11 nucleotides line up with TRBD1. Germline lookup yields CDR1 MNHEY and CDR2 SVGAGI. The CDR3 has 15 amino acids. V shed 6 bases and J 3 bases; nucleotides not matched to a gene: 6.

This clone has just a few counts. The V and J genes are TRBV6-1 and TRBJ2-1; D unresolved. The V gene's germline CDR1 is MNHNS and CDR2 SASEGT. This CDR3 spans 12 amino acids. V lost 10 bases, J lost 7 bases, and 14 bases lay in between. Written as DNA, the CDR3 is TGTGCCACCACCTTGGTCCGGAATGAGCAGTTCTTC. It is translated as CATTLVRNEQFF.

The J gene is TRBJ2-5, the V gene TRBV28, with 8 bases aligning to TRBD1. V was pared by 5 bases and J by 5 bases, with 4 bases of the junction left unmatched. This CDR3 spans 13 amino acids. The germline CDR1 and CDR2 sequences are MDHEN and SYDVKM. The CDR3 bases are TGTGCCAGCAGTCCTCGACAGGGGGAGACCCAGTACTTC. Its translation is CASSPRQGETQYF.

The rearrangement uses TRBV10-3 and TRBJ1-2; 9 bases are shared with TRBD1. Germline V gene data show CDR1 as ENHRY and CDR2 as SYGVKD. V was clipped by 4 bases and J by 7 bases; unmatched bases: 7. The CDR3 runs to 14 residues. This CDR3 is CAISVGTGKGGYTF. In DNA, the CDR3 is TGTGCCATCAGTGTTGGGACAGGGAAGGGTGGCTACACCTTC.

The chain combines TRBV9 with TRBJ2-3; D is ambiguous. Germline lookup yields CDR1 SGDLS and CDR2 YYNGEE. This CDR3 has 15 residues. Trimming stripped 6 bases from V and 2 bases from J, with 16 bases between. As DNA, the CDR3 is TGTGCCAGCACCCCCCTCGGCGGTTCCACAGATACGCAGTATTTT. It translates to CASTPLGGSTDTQYF.

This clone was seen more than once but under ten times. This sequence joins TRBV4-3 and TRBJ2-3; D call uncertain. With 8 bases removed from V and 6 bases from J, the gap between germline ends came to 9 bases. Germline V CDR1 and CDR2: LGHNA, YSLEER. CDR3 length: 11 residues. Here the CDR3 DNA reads TGCGCCAGCCCCCTGAGGGATACGCAGTATTTT. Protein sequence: CASPLRDTQYF.

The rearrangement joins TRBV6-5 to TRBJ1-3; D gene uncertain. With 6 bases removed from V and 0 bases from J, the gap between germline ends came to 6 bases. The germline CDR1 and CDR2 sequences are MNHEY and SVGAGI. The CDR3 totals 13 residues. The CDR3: CASRESSGNTIYF. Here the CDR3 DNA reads TGTGCCAGCAGGGAGAGCTCTGGAAACACCATATATTTT.

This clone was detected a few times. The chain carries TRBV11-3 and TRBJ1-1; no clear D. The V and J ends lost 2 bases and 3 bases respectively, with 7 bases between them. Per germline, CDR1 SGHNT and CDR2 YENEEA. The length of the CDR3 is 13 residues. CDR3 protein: CASSLSVDTEAFF. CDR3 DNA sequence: TGTGCCAGCAGCTTATCAGTGGACACTGAAGCTTTCTTT.